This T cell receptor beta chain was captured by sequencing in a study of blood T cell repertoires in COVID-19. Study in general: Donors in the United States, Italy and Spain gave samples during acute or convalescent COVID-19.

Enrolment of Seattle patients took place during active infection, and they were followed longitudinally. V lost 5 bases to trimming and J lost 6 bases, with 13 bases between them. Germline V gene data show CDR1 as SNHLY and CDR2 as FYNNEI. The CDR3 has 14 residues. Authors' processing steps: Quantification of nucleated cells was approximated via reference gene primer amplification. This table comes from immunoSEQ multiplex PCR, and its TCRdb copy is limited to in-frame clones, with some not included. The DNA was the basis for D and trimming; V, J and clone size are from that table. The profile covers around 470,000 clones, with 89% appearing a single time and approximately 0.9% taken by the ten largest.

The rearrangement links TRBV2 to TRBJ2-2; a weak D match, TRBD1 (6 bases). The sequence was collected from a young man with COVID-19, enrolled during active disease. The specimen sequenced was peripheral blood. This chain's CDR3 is CASSQEGGPGELFF. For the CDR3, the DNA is TGTGCCAGCAGTCAAGAAGGGGGTCCCGGGGAGCTGTTTTTT.